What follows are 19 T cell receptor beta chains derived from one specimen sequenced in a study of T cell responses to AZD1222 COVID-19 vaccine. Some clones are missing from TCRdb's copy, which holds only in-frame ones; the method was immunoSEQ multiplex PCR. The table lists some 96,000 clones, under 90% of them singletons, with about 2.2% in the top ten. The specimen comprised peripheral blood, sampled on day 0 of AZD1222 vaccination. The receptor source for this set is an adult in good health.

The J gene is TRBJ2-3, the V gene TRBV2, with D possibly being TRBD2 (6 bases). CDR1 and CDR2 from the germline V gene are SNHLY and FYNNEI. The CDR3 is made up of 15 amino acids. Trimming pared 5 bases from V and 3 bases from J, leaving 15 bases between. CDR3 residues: CASSTDGGGTDTQYF. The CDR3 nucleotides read TGTGCCAGCAGTACCGACGGTGGGGGGACAGATACGCAGTATTTT.

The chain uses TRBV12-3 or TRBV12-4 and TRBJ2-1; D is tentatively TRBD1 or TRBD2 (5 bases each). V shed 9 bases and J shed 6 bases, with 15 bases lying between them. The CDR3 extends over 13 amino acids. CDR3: CASKGPTSNEQFF. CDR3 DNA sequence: TGTGCCAGTAAGGGACCAACCAGCAATGAGCAGTTCTTC.

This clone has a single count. This CDR3 is CASSLNRGGTYNEQFF. The CDR3 DNA reads as TGTGCCAGCAGCTTAAACAGGGGAGGGACCTACAATGAGCAGTTCTTC. The chain links TRBV11-3 to TRBJ2-1, with D possibly called TRBD1 or TRBD2 (7 bases each). Trimming removed 2 bases from V and 2 bases from J, with 13 bases in between. The CDR3 loop spans 16 amino acids. The germline CDR1 and CDR2 sequences are SGHNT and YENEEA.

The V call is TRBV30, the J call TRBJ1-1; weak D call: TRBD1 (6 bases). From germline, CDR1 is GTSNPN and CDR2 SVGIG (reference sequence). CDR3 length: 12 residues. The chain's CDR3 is CAGRRGGTEAFF. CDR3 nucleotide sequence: TGTGCTGGGAGGAGGGGGGGCACTGAAGCTTTCTTT. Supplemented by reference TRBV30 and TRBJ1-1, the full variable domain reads SQTIHQWPATLVQPVGSPLSLECTVEGTSNPNLYWYRQAAGRGLQLLFYSVGIGQISSEVPQNLSASRPQDRQFILSSKKLLLSDSGFYLCAGRRGGTEAFFGQGTRLTVV.

CDR3 amino acids: CASSPSNEQFF. CDR3 bases: TGTGCCAGCAGCCCTAGCAATGAGCAGTTCTTC. The chain uses TRBV2 and TRBJ2-1; D is ambiguous. The V gene's germline CDR1 is SNHLY and CDR2 FYNNEI. This CDR3 is built from 11 residues. Trimming pared 6 bases from V and 6 bases from J, leaving 6 bases between.

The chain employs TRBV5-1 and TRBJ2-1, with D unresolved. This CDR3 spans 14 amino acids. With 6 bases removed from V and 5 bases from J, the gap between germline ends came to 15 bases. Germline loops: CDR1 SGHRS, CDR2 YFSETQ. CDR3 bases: TGCGCCAGCACCCGACCGTCGCTAAACAATGAGCAGTTCTTC. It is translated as CASTRPSLNNEQFF. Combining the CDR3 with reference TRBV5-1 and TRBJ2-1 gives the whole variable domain KAGVTQTPRYLIKTRGQQVTLSCSPISGHRSVSWYQQTPGQGLQFLFEYFSETQRNKGNFPGRFSGRQFSNSRSEMNVSTLELGDSALYLCASTRPSLNNEQFFGPGTRLTVL.

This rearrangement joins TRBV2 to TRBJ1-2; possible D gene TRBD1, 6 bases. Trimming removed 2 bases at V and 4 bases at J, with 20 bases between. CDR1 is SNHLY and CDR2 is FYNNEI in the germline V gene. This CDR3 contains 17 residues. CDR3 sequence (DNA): TGTGCCAGCAGTGAATTGGTGGGGAGACAGGCCCCCTATGGCTACACCTTC. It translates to CASSELVGRQAPYGYTF.

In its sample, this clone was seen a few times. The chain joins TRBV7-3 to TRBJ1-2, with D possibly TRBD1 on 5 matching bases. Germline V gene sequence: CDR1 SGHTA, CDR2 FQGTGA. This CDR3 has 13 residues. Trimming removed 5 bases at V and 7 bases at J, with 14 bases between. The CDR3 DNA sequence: TGTGCCAGCAGCCCAGGGACTGCAAGTGGCTACACCTTC. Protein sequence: CASSPGTASGYTF.

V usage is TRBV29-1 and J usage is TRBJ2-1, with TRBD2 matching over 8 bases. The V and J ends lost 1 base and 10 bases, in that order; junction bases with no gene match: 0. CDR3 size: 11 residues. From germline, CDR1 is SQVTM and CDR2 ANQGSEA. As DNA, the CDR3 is TGCAGCGTTGAAGTAGCGGGAGAGCAGTTCTTC. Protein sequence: CSVEVAGEQFF.

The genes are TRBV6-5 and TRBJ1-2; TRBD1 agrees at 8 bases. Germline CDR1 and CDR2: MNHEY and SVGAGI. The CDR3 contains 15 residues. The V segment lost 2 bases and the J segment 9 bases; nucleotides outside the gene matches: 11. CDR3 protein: CASSYSEDRAFSYTF. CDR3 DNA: TGTGCCAGCAGTTACAGTGAGGACAGGGCTTTTAGCTACACCTTC.

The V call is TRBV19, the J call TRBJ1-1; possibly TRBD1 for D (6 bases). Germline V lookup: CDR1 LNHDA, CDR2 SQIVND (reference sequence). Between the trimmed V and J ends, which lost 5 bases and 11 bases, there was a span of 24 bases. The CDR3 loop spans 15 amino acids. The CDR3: CASSGSGAVVLRAFF. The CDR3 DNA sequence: TGTGCCAGTAGTGGATCAGGGGCGGTAGTCCTGCGCGCTTTCTTT.

The CDR3 coding sequence is TGTGCCAGTAGTCTTAGACTAGCGGGAGGACAAGATACGCAGTATTTT. It codes for CASSLRLAGGQDTQYF. This rearrangement joins TRBV19 to TRBJ2-3, with 13 bases identical to TRBD2. Germline V gene lookup returns CDR1 LNHDA and CDR2 SQIVND (reference sequence). With 5 bases clipped from V and 5 bases from J, the junction kept 7 bases outside the gene matches. CDR3 length: 16 residues.

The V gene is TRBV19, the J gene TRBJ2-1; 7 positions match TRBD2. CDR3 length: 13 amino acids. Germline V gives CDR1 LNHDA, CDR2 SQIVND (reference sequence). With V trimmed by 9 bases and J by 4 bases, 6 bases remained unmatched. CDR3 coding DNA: TGTGCCAGCCACGGACTAGTGTACAATGAGCAGTTCTTC. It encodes CASHGLVYNEQFF.

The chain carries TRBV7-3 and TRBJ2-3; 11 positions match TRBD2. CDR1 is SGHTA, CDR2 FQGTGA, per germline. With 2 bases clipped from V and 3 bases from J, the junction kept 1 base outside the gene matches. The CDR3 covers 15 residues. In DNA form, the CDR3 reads TGTGCCAGCAGCTTACTAGCGGGGGGAACAGATACGCAGTATTTT. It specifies CASSLLAGGTDTQYF.

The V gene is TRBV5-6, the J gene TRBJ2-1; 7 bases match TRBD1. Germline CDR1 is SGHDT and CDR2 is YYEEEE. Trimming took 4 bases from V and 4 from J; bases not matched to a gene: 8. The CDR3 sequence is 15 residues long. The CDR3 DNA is TGTGCCAGCAGCGTAAAACCCAGGGGGTACAATGAGCAGTTCTTC. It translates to CASSVKPRGYNEQFF.

CDR3 sequence reads: CASSRTGQYNQPQHF. In DNA form, the CDR3 reads TGTGCCAGCAGCCGAACGGGACAGTACAATCAGCCCCAGCATTTT. The chain links TRBV11-2 to TRBJ1-5; 7 bases are a match to TRBD1. The CDR3 sequence is 15 residues long. Germline CDR1 and CDR2: SGHAT and FQNNGV. Trimming cost V 5 bases and J 3 bases; bases outside gene matches: 7. Full variable domain (rest looked up from reference TRBV11-2 and TRBJ1-5): EAGVAQSPRYKIIEKRQSVAFWCNPISGHATLYWYQQILGQGPKLLIQFQNNGVVDDSQLPKDRFSAERLKGVDSTLKIQPAKLEDSAVYLCASSRTGQYNQPQHFGDGTRLSIL.

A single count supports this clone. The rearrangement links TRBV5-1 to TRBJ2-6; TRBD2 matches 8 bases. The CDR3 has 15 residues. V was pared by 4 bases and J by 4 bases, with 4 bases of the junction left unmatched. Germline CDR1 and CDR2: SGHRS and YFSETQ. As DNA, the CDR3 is TGCGCCAGCAGCGGCGGGGGGCAAGGGGCCAACGTCCTGACTTTC. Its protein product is CASSGGGQGANVLTF.

As DNA, the CDR3 is TGTGCCAGCAAGAGCCCAGGGGCAACTAATGAAAAACTGTTTTTT. It translates to CASKSPGATNEKLFF. The chain couples TRBV6-5 to TRBJ1-4, with D maybe TRBD1 (6 bases). V was cut by 7 bases and J by 0 bases, with 12 bases left in between. This CDR3 has 15 residues. The germline gives CDR1 MNHEY, CDR2 SVGAGI.

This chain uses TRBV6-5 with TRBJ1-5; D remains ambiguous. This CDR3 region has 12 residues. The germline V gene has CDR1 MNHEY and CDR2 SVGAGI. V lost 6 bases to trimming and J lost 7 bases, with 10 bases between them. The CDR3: CASSRPGQPQHF. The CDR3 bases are TGTGCCAGCAGCCGACCTGGGCAGCCCCAGCATTTT.